The sequence of this TCR beta chain was determined in a study of blood T cell repertoires in COVID-19. Across the study: Material from acute and convalescent COVID-19 was sourced from the United States, Italy and Spain. Sample material is recorded as cDNA or gDNA derived from T cells, B-cell-depleted T cells, or PBMCs.

This CDR3 region has 15 residues. With V trimmed by 3 bases and J by 5 bases, 5 bases remained unmatched. The V gene's germline CDR1 is LNHDA and CDR2 SQIVND (reference sequence). Sequenced by immunoSEQ multiplex PCR; TCRdb stores in-frame clones only, minus some. The sample lists roughly 76,000 clones, 70% to 75% occurring once. This rearrangement joins TRBV19 to TRBJ2-1; 9 bases match TRBD1. The clonotype originates from a man between 65 and 85 years old with acute or convalescent COVID-19. Sequenced sample: peripheral blood. In nucleotides, the CDR3 is TGTGCCAGTAGTATCCCAAGGACAGGGGACAATGAGCAGTTCTTC. Amino acids: CASSIPRTGDNEQFF.